These 18 T cell receptor beta chains were all obtained from the same sample, sequenced in a study of vaccination and CD4 T cells after COVID-19. Treatment described: 10-day PBMC culture with coronavirus spike peptide pools or control peptides (ViraFEST assay). The study sequenced cultured CD4+ T cell DNA using the Oncomine TCR Beta short-read assay. TCRdb reprocessed the PCR reads via MiXCR and lists one record per CDR3 protein. This sample has more than 10,000 distinct CDR3 sequences, with approximately 46% found just once. Antigens of these TCRs are unknown. Sequenced here: CD4+ T cells from blood, cultured in vitro, sampled after SARS-CoV-2 vaccination. The receptors were sampled from a human donor who had recovered from COVID-19.

By share, this clonotype counts as medium-sized. This chain connects TRBV12-3 or TRBV12-4 to TRBJ2-3; no reliable D call. The CDR3 has 11 residues. Trimming left V 6 bases short and J 3 bases short, with 4 bases between. DNA for the CDR3: TGTGCCAGCAGCTTAACAGATACGCAGTATTTT. This sequence encodes CASSLTDTQYF.

This clonotype is medium-sized in the sample. The chain couples TRBV18 to TRBJ2-5; D is unresolved. The CDR3 covers 14 residues. Germline CDR1 and CDR2: KGHSH and LQKENI. V was cut by 2 bases and J by 9 bases, with 16 bases left in between. CDR3 sequence reads: CASSPSAESPSQYF. The CDR3 nucleotides are TGTGCCAGCTCACCAAGCGCAGAGAGCCCGTCCCAGTACTTC.

This clonotype appeared a few times. The chain combines TRBV2 with TRBJ1-6; D unresolved. The germline V and J ends were trimmed by 2 bases and 6 bases, with 5 bases remaining between them. Germline V lookup: CDR1 SNHLY, CDR2 FYNNEI. The length of the CDR3 is 13 residues. CDR3: CASSELANSPLHF. In DNA, the CDR3 is TGTGCCAGCAGTGAACTGGCTAATTCACCCCTCCACTTT.

This clonotype was counted between two and nine times. The chain combines TRBV28 with TRBJ2-1; 9 bases match TRBD1. The CDR3 spans 15 residues. Trimming cost V 6 bases and J 10 bases; bases outside gene matches: 13. Looked up from germline, CDR1 is MDHEN and CDR2 is SYDVKM. This CDR3 is CASSPPGQGGGEQFF. The CDR3 DNA is TGTGCCAGCAGCCCACCGGGACAGGGAGGCGGCGAGCAGTTCTTC.

The table lists this clonotype with a few counts. V usage is TRBV2 and J usage is TRBJ1-2, with D unclear. The CDR3 runs 13 residues. Germline V gene data show CDR1 as SNHLY and CDR2 as FYNNEI. Trimming cost V 2 bases and J 8 bases, with 12 bases left between them. CDR3 protein: CASSEYVSWGYTF. CDR3 nucleotides: TGTGCCAGCAGTGAATACGTATCTTGGGGCTACACCTTC.

The genes are TRBV20-1 and TRBJ1-1; 7 positions agree with TRBD1. Unmatched junction bases numbered 6, after V lost 5 bases and J lost 3 bases. Germline values: CDR1 DFQATT, CDR2 SNEGSKA (reference sequence). The CDR3 sequence is 13 residues long. CDR3 sequence reads: CSAFTGDYTEAFF. Here the CDR3 DNA reads TGCAGTGCTTTCACAGGGGATTACACTGAAGCTTTCTTT.

The chain uses TRBV6-1 and TRBJ2-2; 10 bases match TRBD2. Germline V gene data show CDR1 as MNHNS and CDR2 as SASEGT. There are 16 residues in the CDR3. The V gene end was trimmed by 2 bases and the J gene end by 6 bases; junction bases not matched to a gene: 6. The CDR3 sequence: CASSESSGGSAGELFF. As DNA, the CDR3 is TGTGCCAGCAGTGAAAGTAGCGGGGGGTCTGCCGGGGAGCTGTTTTTT.

This clonotype turned up a few times. The V gene is TRBV10-3, the J gene TRBJ2-5; a possible D gene is TRBD2 (6 bases). CDR3 size: 13 residues. V shed 7 bases and J shed 4 bases, with 13 bases lying between them. Germline V CDR1 and CDR2: ENHRY, SYGVKD. The CDR3 DNA follows: TGTGCCATCAATCTAGCGTTGGGAGAGACCCAGTACTTC. Translating gives CAINLALGETQYF.

This sequence joins TRBV6-1 and TRBJ1-4, with D possibly TRBD1 on 5 matching bases. CDR1 and CDR2 from the germline V gene are MNHNS and SASEGT. The V gene lost 1 base and the J gene lost 8 bases, with 17 bases spanning the gap. The CDR3 has 16 amino acids. The CDR3 bases are TGTGCCAGCAGTGAAGTAGAGGGCCGGGGGACCGAAAAACTGTTTTTT. Translated, it gives CASSEVEGRGTEKLFF.

By frequency in the sample, this clonotype is large. This chain joins TRBV20-1 and TRBJ2-3; D not resolved. V was cut by 6 bases and J by 1 base, with 8 bases left in between. The CDR3 length is 12 residues. The germline CDR1 and CDR2 sequences are DFQATT and SNEGSKA (reference sequence). Here the CDR3 reads CSAWHGTDTQYF. The DNA for the CDR3 is TGCAGTGCGTGGCACGGCACAGATACGCAGTATTTT.

This clonotype is classed as medium-sized (0.01 to 0.1%). The chain employs TRBV6-4 and TRBJ2-3, with 8 bases lining up with TRBD2. This CDR3 is 13 amino acids long. Germline assignment: CDR1 MRHNA and CDR2 SNTAGT. The V segment lost 4 bases and the J segment 3 bases; nucleotides outside the gene matches: 0. CDR3 loop: CASSASGTDTQYF. DNA for the CDR3: TGTGCCAGCAGTGCTAGCGGGACAGATACGCAGTATTTT.

The chain has TRBV6-2 or TRBV6-3 and TRBJ2-3; D possibly corresponds to TRBD2 (5 bases). CDR3 length: 13 residues. Trimming removed 9 bases at V and 2 bases at J, with 12 bases between. The V gene's germline CDR1 is MNHEY and CDR2 SVGEGT. CDR3 amino acids: CASGRASTDTQYF. The CDR3 nucleotides read TGTGCCAGTGGGCGGGCCTCCACAGATACGCAGTATTTT.

This clonotype showed up just a few times. J is TRBJ1-3 and V is TRBV12-1; the D call TRBD1 from the table was never checked on the DNA. TRBV12-1 is an annotated pseudogene. This CDR3 is built from 15 residues. Here the CDR3 DNA reads TGTGCCAGCAGCTTTGGGGGGTTCCTTGGAAACACCATATATTTT. Translation gives CASSFGGFLGNTIYF.

To note about this clonotype: The junction departs from the called germline gene at one end, perhaps through a read error. The rearrangement joins TRBV20-1 to TRBJ2-5; D is perhaps TRBD2 (6 bases). Germline loops: CDR1 DFQATT, CDR2 SNEGSKA (reference sequence). The CDR3 is 14 amino acids. CDR3 nucleotides: TGCAGTGTTAGAGATGGAGGGCCTGAAGAGACCCAGTACTTC. It yields the protein CSVRDGGPEETQYF.

The chain has TRBV24-1 and TRBJ2-5; D not certain. CDR1 and CDR2 (germline): KGHDR, SFDVKD. The length of the CDR3 is 14 residues. The V gene lost 5 bases and the J gene lost 2 bases, with 11 bases spanning the gap. The CDR3: CATSGPLGQETQYF. In nucleotides, the CDR3 is TGTGCCACCAGTGGTCCTCTGGGGCAAGAGACCCAGTACTTC.

This clonotype has only a few counts. The gene calls are TRBV14 and TRBJ2-5; D call uncertain. Germline V gene sequence: CDR1 SGHDN, CDR2 FVKESK. The CDR3 has 12 residues. V shed 6 bases and J shed 0 bases, with 5 bases lying between them. CDR3 nucleotide sequence: TGTGCCAGCAGGCAAAACCAAGAGACCCAGTACTTC. Protein product: CASRQNQETQYF. The whole variable domain, filled in from reference TRBV14 and TRBJ2-5, reads EAGVTQFPSHSVIEKGQTVTLRCDPISGHDNLYWYRRVMGKEIKFLLHFVKESKQDESGMPNNRFLAERTGGTYSTLKVQPAELEDSGVYFCASRQNQETQYFGPGTRLLVL.

J is TRBJ2-1 and V is TRBV7-9; TRBD1 aligns across 8 bases. The V and J ends lost 8 bases and 3 bases, in that order; junction bases with no gene match: 9. CDR3 length equals 15 residues. Germline CDR1 SEHNR, CDR2 FQNEAQ (reference sequence). The CDR3 reads CASGQWTGNYNEQFF. CDR3 bases: TGTGCCAGCGGCCAATGGACAGGGAACTACAATGAGCAGTTCTTC.

The chain combines TRBV28 with TRBJ2-7; 8 positions match TRBD1. CDR3 length equals 14 residues. Germline lookup yields CDR1 MDHEN and CDR2 SYDVKM. V shed 6 bases, J shed 3 bases, and the junction held 7 bases outside the gene matches. CDR3 in DNA: TGTGCCAGCAGCCCCCGACAGGGGCGCTACGAGCAGTACTTC. Translated, it gives CASSPRQGRYEQYF.